This T cell receptor (beta chain) was recovered during a study of OX40 agonist ivuxolimab in advanced cancers. Study in general: Dosing consisted of intravenous ivuxolimab at 0.01 to 10 mg/kg every 2 weeks. Notes on the study in general: The study did not work out the antigen specificity of the expanded peripheral T cells. Average numbers of expanded clones were greater in CD8+ T cells than in CD4+.

Trimming pared 8 bases from V and 3 bases from J, leaving 18 bases between. The CDR3 is made up of 15 amino acids. The germline CDR1 and CDR2 sequences are MDHEN and SYDVKM. A remark on this clone: Its antigen remains unidentified.

The assay was immunoSEQ multiplex PCR, and TCRdb's table has in-frame clones only and misses some. The sample contains about 100,000 clones, nearly 90% of which appear only once. The sequence was obtained from an adult with an advanced solid tumor such as melanoma, head and neck, liver or kidney cancer. The chain couples TRBV28 to TRBJ2-3, with D possibly called TRBD1 or TRBD2 (5 bases each). The source was CD4+ or CD8+ T cells sorted from blood, collected in a trial of the OX40 agonist ivuxolimab. The CDR3 DNA reads TGTGCCAGCCCTCCCCCCTCGGGACGGACAGATACGCAGTATTTT. It translates to CASPPPSGRTDTQYF.